Here is one T cell receptor beta chain with its context. Its antigen is unknown. The assay was run at deep level. The data were produced by immunoSEQ multiplex PCR, yet TCRdb's version contains in-frame clones alone and is incomplete. The data contain some 2,000,000 clones, about 95% of them singletons. The CDR3 has 14 amino acids. V lost 3 bases and J 4 bases, leaving 13 bases between the germline ends. CDR1 WSHSY and CDR2 SAAADI come from the germline V gene. This sample is drawn from a study of shared clonotypes between healthy human individuals. CD8 cells classed as naive were CD45RO-negative and positively selected for CCR7, excluding terminally differentiated effector memory CD45RA+ cells. Study-wide results and limits: Among four donors, approximately 5% of naive CD4 clonotypes were found in common. Generation of non-shared clonotypes was less probable than generation of clonotypes shared by all four donors.

What was sequenced was naive CD8+ T cells sorted from blood. The chain combines TRBV10-2 with TRBJ2-7; D may be TRBD1 or TRBD2 (5 bases each). This receptor was taken from a man between 18 and 29 years old in good health. The CDR3 nucleotides are TGCGCCAGCAGTGATAGCCGATGGGGGTACGAGCAGTACTTC. Residues: CASSDSRWGYEQYF.